Below are 27 T cell receptor beta chains sequenced from a single sample in a study of CD8+ T cells in alopecia areata. TCR sequencing used cDNA made by reverse transcription of extracted RNA. Sequencing used immunoSEQ multiplex PCR; TCRdb keeps in-frame clones, though not all of them. Of 100,000 to 150,000 clones in the sample, under 40% were seen once. Sequenced sample: CD4+ T cells sorted from blood. These receptors all come from a human donor with alopecia areata.

The V gene is TRBV5-6, the J gene TRBJ1-1; D gene unclear. The germline gives CDR1 SGHDT, CDR2 YYEEEE. The CDR3 has 14 residues. Deletions cut 1 base from V and 5 bases from J, with 12 bases between. The CDR3: CASSLNWAGTEAFF. The CDR3 DNA is TGTGCCAGCAGCTTGAACTGGGCTGGGACTGAAGCTTTCTTT.

This chain uses TRBV28 with TRBJ2-7; perhaps TRBD1 as D (5 bases). V dropped 7 bases and J dropped 0 bases, with 19 bases sitting between them. The CDR3 extends over 16 amino acids. Germline lookup yields CDR1 MDHEN and CDR2 SYDVKM. The CDR3 loop is CASTPPAQANSYEQYF. For the CDR3, the DNA is TGTGCCAGCACTCCACCGGCACAGGCTAACTCCTACGAGCAGTACTTC.

In its sample, this clone was seen a few times. This sample also contains other DNA sequences that code for the same CDR3. The V and J genes are TRBV29-1 and TRBJ1-2; D is perhaps TRBD1 (6 bases). This CDR3 is 12 amino acids long. V lost 6 bases, J lost 8 bases, and 16 bases lay in between. Germline CDR1 SQVTM, CDR2 ANQGSEA. CDR3 nucleotides: TGCAGCGTCGAGGGGGTTGGATTCGGCTACACCTTC. Residues: CSVEGVGFGYTF.

Only a few counts were recorded for this clone. The chain recombines TRBV4-3 with TRBJ2-1, with D perhaps TRBD1 or TRBD2 (5 bases each). Germline CDR1 is LGHNA and CDR2 is YSLEER. Trimming pared 2 bases from V and 12 bases from J, leaving 11 bases between. This CDR3 region has 12 residues. In DNA, the CDR3 is TGCGCCAGCAGCCAAAGACCGGGACCGCAGTTCTTC. It translates to CASSQRPGPQFF.

CDR3: CATDPLPGRHSYEQYF. In nucleotides, the CDR3 is TGTGCCACCGATCCGTTACCGGGCAGGCATTCCTACGAGCAGTACTTC. The rearrangement links TRBV28 to TRBJ2-7; the D is unclear. The CDR3 loop spans 16 amino acids. Germline loops: CDR1 MDHEN, CDR2 SYDVKM. The V end was cut by 10 bases, the J end by 1 base, with 23 bases between.

This sequence joins TRBV2 and TRBJ2-7; 8 bases map to TRBD1. CDR3 length: 14 residues. Germline V lookup: CDR1 SNHLY, CDR2 FYNNEI. V shed 4 bases, J shed 4 bases, and the junction held 6 bases outside the gene matches. The CDR3 sequence is CASSGPDRGYEQYF. The CDR3 bases are TGTGCCAGCAGTGGACCAGACAGGGGTTACGAGCAGTACTTC.

This clone turned up a few times. The chain links TRBV28 to TRBJ2-7, with D hard to call. The V end lost 3 bases, the J end lost 2 bases, and 11 bases lay between the germline ends. The CDR3 runs 14 residues. CDR1 is MDHEN, CDR2 SYDVKM, per germline. The CDR3 loop reads CASSLLVIPYEQYF. The CDR3 nucleotides read TGTGCCAGCAGTTTGTTGGTAATTCCCTACGAGCAGTACTTC.

This clone occurred a few times. This rearrangement joins TRBV28 to TRBJ2-5; tentatively, D is TRBD1 (5 bases). This CDR3 has 17 residues. Germline-derived CDR1 and CDR2 are MDHEN and SYDVKM. V lost 4 bases to trimming and J lost 4 bases, with 22 bases between them. CDR3 loop: CASSYGLSVRGGETQYF. The CDR3 DNA is TGTGCCAGCAGTTATGGGTTGAGCGTAAGGGGTGGAGAGACCCAGTACTTC.

This clone was picked up a small number of times. The chain is built from TRBV23-1 and TRBJ2-5, with D tentatively TRBD1 (6 bases). The J call may not be correct, given that the DNA end is closer to TRBJ2-7. TRBV23-1 is an ORF for which the function is uncertain. CDR3 size: 15 residues. As DNA, the CDR3 is TGCGCCAGCAGTCAGGCCGGGACACAGCCCTACGAGCAGTACTTC. The encoded protein is CASSQAGTQPYEQYF.

The V gene is TRBV28, the J gene TRBJ2-5; maybe TRBD1 (6 bases). Trimming left V 5 bases short and J 5 bases short, with 12 bases between. This CDR3 has 13 amino acids. Looked up from germline, CDR1 is MDHEN and CDR2 is SYDVKM. The CDR3 sequence: CASSRGQLETQYF. In DNA form, the CDR3 reads TGTGCCAGCAGTCGGGGACAATTGGAGACCCAGTACTTC.

This clone was picked up a small number of times. V usage is TRBV29-1 and J usage is TRBJ2-7; TRBD1 matches at 9 bases. With 4 bases clipped from V and 7 bases from J, the junction kept 11 bases outside the gene matches. The CDR3 has 14 amino acids. Per the germline V gene, CDR1 is SQVTM and CDR2 is ANQGSEA. CDR3 protein: CSVATGTGITEQYF. The CDR3 DNA reads as TGCAGCGTTGCGACCGGGACAGGGATAACTGAGCAGTACTTC.

In DNA, the CDR3 is TGCGCCAGCAGCTCGGTGACAGGGGGACAAGAGACCCAGTACTTC. This codes for CASSSVTGGQETQYF. V usage is TRBV5-1 and J usage is TRBJ2-5, with 9 bases lining up with TRBD1. This CDR3 has 15 amino acids. CDR1 SGHRS and CDR2 YFSETQ come from the germline V gene. V lost 3 bases and J lost 2; bases outside the gene matches: 5.

This clone was recorded a few times. The genes are TRBV6-4 and TRBJ2-3; 7 bases are shared with TRBD2. Per the germline V gene, CDR1 is MRHNA and CDR2 is SNTAGT. This CDR3 is built from 15 residues. V gave up 5 bases and J gave up 7 bases; unmatched junction bases: 12. CDR3 protein: CASSPPSGTRYTQYF. CDR3 nucleotide sequence: TGTGCCAGCAGTCCCCCAAGCGGGACGAGGTATACGCAGTATTTT.

The chain carries TRBV29-1 and TRBJ2-2; 10 bases agree with TRBD1. CDR3 length: 16 amino acids. Trimming at V came to 6 bases and at J to 3 bases, leaving 10 bases not matched to a gene. Germline CDR1 and CDR2: SQVTM and ANQGSEA. CDR3 DNA: TGCAGCGTCCATAAACCGGGACAGGGGTACACCGGGGAGCTGTTTTTT. Encoded protein: CSVHKPGQGYTGELFF.

The V gene is TRBV30, the J gene TRBJ2-7; D remains ambiguous. V lost 0 bases and J 0 bases, leaving 12 bases between the germline ends. The germline CDR1 and CDR2 sequences are GTSNPN and SVGIG (reference sequence). This CDR3 is built from 15 residues. The CDR3 DNA reads as TGTGCCTGGAGTGTAGGCTACCTGAGCTCCTACGAGCAGTACTTC. Its protein is CAWSVGYLSSYEQYF.

V usage is TRBV7-3 and J usage is TRBJ2-3; possibly TRBD2 for D (5 bases). Trimming cost V 2 bases and J 2 bases, with 11 bases left between them. The CDR3 runs 15 residues. CDR1 SGHTA and CDR2 FQGTGA come from the germline V gene. The CDR3 here is CASSLGGLNTDTQYF. The CDR3 DNA follows: TGTGCCAGCAGCTTAGGTGGACTGAACACAGATACGCAGTATTTT.

V gene TRBV5-1 combines with J gene TRBJ1-2; D gene uncertain. V dropped 0 bases and J dropped 2 bases, with 8 bases sitting between them. The CDR3 is 14 amino acids. Germline V gene lookup returns CDR1 SGHRS and CDR2 YFSETQ. The CDR3 reads CASSLDHLNYGYTF. In nucleotides, the CDR3 is TGCGCCAGCAGCTTGGACCATCTAAACTATGGCTACACCTTC.

The chain has TRBV7-2 and TRBJ2-6; D remains ambiguous. The CDR3 length is 15 residues. Germline-derived CDR1 and CDR2 are SGHTA and FQGNSA. The V end was cut by 1 base, the J end by 0 bases, with 4 bases between. The CDR3 nucleotides are TGTGCCAGCAGCTTAGGCGACTCTGGGGCCAACGTCCTGACTTTC. Amino acids: CASSLGDSGANVLTF.

A few counts support this clone. The sample contains more than one DNA sequence encoding this CDR3. V usage is TRBV5-1 and J usage is TRBJ2-7; 9 bases align to TRBD1. CDR1 and CDR2 (germline): SGHRS, YFSETQ. The CDR3 is made up of 13 amino acids. The J segment lost 7 bases and the V segment lost 4 bases, leaving 6 bases of the junction unmatched. CDR3 coding DNA: TGCGCCAGCAGCCCGGGACAGGGCGGGGAGCAGTACTTC. It codes for CASSPGQGGEQYF.

The chain recombines TRBV7-9 with TRBJ2-4; D is unclear. Deletions cut 5 bases from V and 3 bases from J, with 14 bases between. The length of the CDR3 is 15 residues. The germline V gene has CDR1 SEHNR and CDR2 FQNEAQ (reference sequence). CDR3 in DNA: TGTGCCAGCAGCCCCATCGAATGGGGCAAAAACATTCAGTACTTC. It codes for CASSPIEWGKNIQYF. Complete variable domain (other parts from reference TRBV7-9 and TRBJ2-4): DTGVSQNPRHKITKRGQNVTFRCDPISEHNRLYWYRQTLGQGPEFLTYFQNEAQLEKSRLLSDRFSAERPKGSFSTLEIQRTEQGDSAMYLCASSPIEWGKNIQYFGAGTRLSVL.

This clone came up a few times. The chain couples TRBV11-2 to TRBJ1-2; 8 bases are shared with TRBD1. The CDR3 consists of 18 residues. Germline CDR1 SGHAT, CDR2 FQNNGV. Trimming cost V 4 bases and J 3 bases; bases outside gene matches: 16. The CDR3 reads CASSSLRDRSLRDYGYTF. The CDR3 coding sequence is TGTGCCAGCAGCTCGCTCCGGGACAGGTCGCTGAGGGACTATGGCTACACCTTC.

CDR3 residues: CSVSGTGVLSSYNEQFF. In nucleotides, the CDR3 is TGCAGCGTTTCCGGGACAGGGGTCCTAAGCTCCTACAATGAGCAGTTCTTC. This chain joins TRBV29-1 and TRBJ2-1, with 10 bases that match TRBD1. This CDR3 contains 17 residues. The J segment lost 0 bases and the V segment lost 5 bases, leaving 10 bases of the junction unmatched. Germline lookup yields CDR1 SQVTM and CDR2 ANQGSEA.

This clone was recorded only once. The rearrangement joins TRBV7-8 to TRBJ2-3, with 8 positions matching TRBD2. Trimming took 5 bases from V and 1 from J; bases not matched to a gene: 11. CDR1 SGHVS and CDR2 FQNEAQ come from the germline V gene. The CDR3 has 17 residues. DNA for the CDR3: TGTGCCAGCAGCGCGGGACCCCCCGGGAGGGGCACAGATACGCAGTATTTT. Translated: CASSAGPPGRGTDTQYF.

This clone was seen a few times. J is TRBJ2-1 and V is TRBV7-3; 7 bases are a match to TRBD2. The V segment lost 1 base and the J segment 0 bases; nucleotides outside the gene matches: 3. Looked up from germline, CDR1 is SGHTA and CDR2 is FQGTGA. CDR3 size: 16 residues. The CDR3 DNA reads TGTGCCAGCAGCTTAAGAGGCGGGAGCTCCTACAATGAGCAGTTCTTC. Its protein is CASSLRGGSSYNEQFF.

J is TRBJ2-5 and V is TRBV23-1; 8 bases are shared with TRBD2. TRBV23-1 is known as an ORF, though its function is uncertain. The CDR3 spans 17 residues. V was clipped by 6 bases and J by 5 bases; unmatched bases: 17. CDR3 loop: CASSHPRSGRVEETQYF. CDR3 nucleotide sequence: TGCGCCAGCAGCCACCCCCGCAGCGGGAGAGTCGAGGAGACCCAGTACTTC.

The rearrangement joins TRBV4-3 to TRBJ2-3; D might be TRBD2 (5 bases). Germline values: CDR1 LGHNA, CDR2 YSLEER. The CDR3 runs to 15 residues. V gave up 0 bases and J gave up 4 bases, with 11 bases separating them. This chain's CDR3 is CASSQEKRPADTQYF. CDR3 coding DNA: TGCGCCAGCAGCCAAGAAAAGCGGCCGGCAGATACGCAGTATTTT.

This clone was counted a few times. The J gene is TRBJ2-1, the V gene TRBV25-1, with TRBD2 identical over 11 bases. The CDR3 runs to 13 residues. J lost 8 bases, V lost 9 bases, and 6 bases had no gene match. In germline, CDR1 is MGHDK, CDR2 SYGVNS. The CDR3 DNA is TGTGCCAGTCTAGCGGGAGGATTGTATGAGCAGTTCTTC. Protein: CASLAGGLYEQFF.